This T cell receptor (beta chain) was sequenced during a study of blood T cell repertoires in COVID-19 (dated by TCRdb to about 2020). About the full investigation: Samples from collaborators originated in the United States, Italy and Spain and spanned both the acute and convalescent phases of COVID-19. The prospective study material was composed of cDNA or gDNA derived from T cells, B-cell-depleted T cells, or PBMCs. The dataset comprised deeply sampled blood TCRbeta repertoires from subjects exposed to, actively infected with, or recovered from COVID-19. The repertoires were released in a freely available public database meant as a resource for research on the immune response to SARS-CoV-2. Samples came from the ongoing ImmuneRACE study (first 160 participants) plus 1,254 subjects from 6 global collaborators. Sample metadata almost always included a de-identified subject ID, COVID-19 status, age in years and sex. Where available, HLA class I and class II types were obtained from metadata supplied by the sample provider rather than from assay-based typing.

Concerning this clone: Its antigen remains undetermined. The input lacks base qualities; no much larger clone sits a single base away.

Whole blood was collected in K2EDTA tubes by collaborating institutions according to the institutions' own protocols. For TCRbeta analysis, collaborator samples were shipped as frozen whole blood, as isolated PBMCs, or as DNA extracted from either sample type. The investigation overall reported the following: The amount of clinical and demographic metadata varied by source and participant and was provided uncurated.

TCRbeta CDR3 regions were amplified from genomic DNA by means of the immunoSEQ Assay, a bias-controlled multiplex PCR. Regarding the original processing steps: Nucleated cell counts per sample were estimated from amplification of reference gene primers within the assay. Sequence reads were collapsed and filtered to measure the absolute abundance of every unique TCRbeta CDR3 rearrangement. For each sample, productive Simpson clonality was calculated as the square root of Simpson's diversity index across productive rearrangements. What TCRdb holds here is the immuneACCESS table cut down to in-frame rearrangements. Part of the clones is not present; checked against another copy, under half of the missing clones reflect an unresolved V gene, and the others are unexplained. V and J calls and clone size are as listed in that table; D and trimming were resolved from the DNA. A total of around 230,000 clones appear in this sample, 83% of them only once. The ten largest make up around 2.6% of the sample.

Material for sequencing was peripheral blood. The TCR sequence derives from a woman in her 70s with active or convalescent COVID-19.

The DNA reads as follows: TGCGCCAGCAGCCAAGATAGCGGGGGGCCTTCCCCCTACGAGCAGTACTTC. This gives the protein CASSQDSGGPSPYEQYF. The sequence is built from TRBV4-1 and TRBJ2-7; the junction holds 10 bases that match TRBD2. CDR1 MGHRA and CDR2 YSYEKL are derived from the germline V gene. From V the trimming removes 0 bases and from J it removes 2 bases, while the gene matches leave 7 bases of the junction unaccounted for. Spanning cysteine to phenylalanine, the CDR3 consists of 17 amino acids. Just the 51-base CDR3 DNA is kept, in frame starting at base 1.